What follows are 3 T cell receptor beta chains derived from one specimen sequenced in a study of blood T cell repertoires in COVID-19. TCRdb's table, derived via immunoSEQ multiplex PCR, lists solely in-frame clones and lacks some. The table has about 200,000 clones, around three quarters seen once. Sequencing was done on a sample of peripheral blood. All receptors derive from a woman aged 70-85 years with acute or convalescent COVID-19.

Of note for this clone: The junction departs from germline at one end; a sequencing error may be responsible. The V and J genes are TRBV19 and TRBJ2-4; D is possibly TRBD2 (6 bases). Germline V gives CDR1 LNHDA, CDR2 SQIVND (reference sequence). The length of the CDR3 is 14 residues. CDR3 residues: CASSIWDSGSFLNF. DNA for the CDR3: TGTGCCAGTAGTATATGGGACTCCGGGTCGTTTTTGAACTTC.

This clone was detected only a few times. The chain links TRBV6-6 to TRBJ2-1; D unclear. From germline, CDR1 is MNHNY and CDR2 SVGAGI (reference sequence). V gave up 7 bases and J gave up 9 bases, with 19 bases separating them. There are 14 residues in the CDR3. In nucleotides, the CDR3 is TGTGCCAGCATGCTAGATGAATATACTGCTGAGCAGTTCTTC. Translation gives CASMLDEYTAEQFF.

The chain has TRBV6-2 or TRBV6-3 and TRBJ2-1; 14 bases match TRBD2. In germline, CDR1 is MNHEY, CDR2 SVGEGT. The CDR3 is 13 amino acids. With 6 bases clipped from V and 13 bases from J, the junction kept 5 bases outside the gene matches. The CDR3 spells CASSPGTSGGQFF. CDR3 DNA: TGTGCCAGCAGCCCTGGGACTAGCGGGGGCCAGTTCTTC.